This TCR beta chain was recovered during a study of CD8 T cells in ankylosing spondylitis. MiXCR, applied by TCRdb to the 5' RACE reads, yields one record per CDR3 protein. Among about 100,000 distinct CDR3 sequences, 24% were seen once, and the ten largest hold 9% to 15%. The study's findings and limits: In ankylosing spondylitis patients, matched synovial fluid reportedly showed significant enrichment of disease-linked clones. Disease-linked clones proved CD8+ and comparatively uncommon in peripheral blood. Blood from ankylosing spondylitis patients appeared to carry a characteristic roughly eight-variant TCR beta motif. Existing reports had already noted some motif variants in reactive arthritis synovial fluid and blood.

This clonotype was found a few times. What it recognizes is unknown. The sequenced material came from synovial fluid, either unsorted or a sorted T cell fraction (not recorded which). The clonotype was recovered from a male donor with ankylosing spondylitis.

CDR3 in DNA: TGTGCCATCAGGGCAGATGCCGGGGGCGATCAGCCCCAGCATTTT. Amino acid sequence: CAIRADAGGDQPQHF. The gene calls are TRBV10-3 and TRBJ1-5; D is perhaps TRBD1 (6 bases). The germline V gene encodes CDR1 ENHRY and CDR2 SYGVKD. V lost 6 bases and J 5 bases, leaving 17 bases between the germline ends. This CDR3 comprises 15 residues.